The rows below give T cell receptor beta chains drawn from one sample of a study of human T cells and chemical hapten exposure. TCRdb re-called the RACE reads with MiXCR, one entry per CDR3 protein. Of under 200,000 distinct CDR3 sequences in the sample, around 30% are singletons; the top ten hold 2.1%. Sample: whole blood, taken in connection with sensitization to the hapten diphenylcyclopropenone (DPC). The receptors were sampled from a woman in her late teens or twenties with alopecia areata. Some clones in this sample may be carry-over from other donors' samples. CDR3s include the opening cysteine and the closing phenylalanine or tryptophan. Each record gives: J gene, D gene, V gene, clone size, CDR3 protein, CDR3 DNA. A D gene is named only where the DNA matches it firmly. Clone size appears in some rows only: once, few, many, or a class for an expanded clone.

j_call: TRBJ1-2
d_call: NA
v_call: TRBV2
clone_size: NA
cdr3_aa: CASSEEGVGYGYTF
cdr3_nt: TGTGCCAGCAGTGAAGAAGGGGTTGGCTATGGCTACACCTTC

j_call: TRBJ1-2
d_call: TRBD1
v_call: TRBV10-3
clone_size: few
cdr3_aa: CAIREPGGDGYTF
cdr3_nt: TGTGCCATCAGGGAACCAGGGGGCGATGGCTACACCTTC

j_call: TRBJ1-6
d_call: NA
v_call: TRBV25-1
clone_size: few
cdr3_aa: CASSVGGGAPLHF
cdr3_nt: TGTGCCAGCAGTGTGGGTGGGGGGGCACCCCTCCACTTT

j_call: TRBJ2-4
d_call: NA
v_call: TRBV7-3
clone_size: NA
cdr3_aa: CASSLGPGSGVNIQYF
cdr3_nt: TGTGCCAGCAGCTTAGGTCCGGGGTCAGGGGTGAACATTCAGTACTTC

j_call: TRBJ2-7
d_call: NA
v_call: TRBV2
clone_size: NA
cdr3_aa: CVSSEAWGYEQYF
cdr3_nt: TGTGTCAGCAGTGAAGCGTGGGGGTACGAGCAGTACTTC

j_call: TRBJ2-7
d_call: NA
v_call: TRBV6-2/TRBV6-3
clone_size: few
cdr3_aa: CATSNAGEQYF
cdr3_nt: TGTGCCACCTCAAACGCGGGGGAGCAGTACTTC

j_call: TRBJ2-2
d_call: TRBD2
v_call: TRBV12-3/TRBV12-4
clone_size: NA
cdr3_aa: CASSFVGRRAGELFF
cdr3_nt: TGTGCCAGCAGTTTTGTCGGGAGGAGGGCCGGGGAGCTGTTTTTT

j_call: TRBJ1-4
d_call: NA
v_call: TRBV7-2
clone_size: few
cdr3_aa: CASSSRGQANEKLFF
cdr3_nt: TGTGCCAGCAGCTCCAGGGGCCAGGCTAATGAAAAACTGTTTTTT

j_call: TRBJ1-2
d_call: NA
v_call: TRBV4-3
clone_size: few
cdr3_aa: CASSQDLAWYGYTF
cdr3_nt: TGCGCCAGCAGCCAAGATCTGGCGTGGTATGGCTACACCTTC

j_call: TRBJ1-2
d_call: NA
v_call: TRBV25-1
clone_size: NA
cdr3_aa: CASSDGREYNYGYTF
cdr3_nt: TGTGCCAGCAGTGATGGTAGGGAGTATAACTATGGCTACACCTTC

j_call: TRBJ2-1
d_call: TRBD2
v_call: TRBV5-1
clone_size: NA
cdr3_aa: CASSRVGGGRNEQFF
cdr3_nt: TGCGCCAGCAGCCGAGTCGGGGGGGGTCGCAATGAGCAGTTCTTC

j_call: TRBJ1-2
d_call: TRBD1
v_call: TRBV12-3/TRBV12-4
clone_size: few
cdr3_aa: CASSSGQGGYGYTF
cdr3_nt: TGTGCCAGCAGTTCAGGACAGGGCGGCTATGGCTACACCTTC

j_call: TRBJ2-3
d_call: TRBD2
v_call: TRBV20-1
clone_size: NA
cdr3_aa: CSATGGQGDTQYF
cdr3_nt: TGCAGTGCAACGGGGGGGCAGGGAGATACGCAGTATTTT

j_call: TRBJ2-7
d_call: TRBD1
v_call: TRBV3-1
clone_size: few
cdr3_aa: CASSQGTGGPYEQYF
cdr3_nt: TGTGCCAGCAGCCAAGGGACAGGGGGACCCTACGAGCAGTACTTC

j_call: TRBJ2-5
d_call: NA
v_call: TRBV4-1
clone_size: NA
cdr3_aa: CATRDSQETQYF
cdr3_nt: TGCGCAACCAGGGACTCCCAAGAGACCCAGTACTTC

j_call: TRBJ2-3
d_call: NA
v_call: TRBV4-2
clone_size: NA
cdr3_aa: CASSQVSSKDTQYF
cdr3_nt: TGTGCCAGCAGCCAAGTGTCTAGCAAAGATACGCAGTATTTT

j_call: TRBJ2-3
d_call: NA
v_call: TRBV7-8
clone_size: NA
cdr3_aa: CASSAPGPEEDTQYF
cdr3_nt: TGTGCCAGCAGCGCCCCGGGACCGGAGGAAGATACGCAGTATTTT

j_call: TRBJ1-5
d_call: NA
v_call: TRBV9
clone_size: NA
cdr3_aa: CASSAAWGGWEPQHF
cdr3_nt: TGTGCCAGCAGCGCCGCATGGGGGGGTTGGGAGCCCCAGCATTTT

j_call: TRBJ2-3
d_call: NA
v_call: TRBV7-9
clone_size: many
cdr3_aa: CASIMLKLSTDTQYF
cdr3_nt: TGTGCCAGCATCATGCTTAAGCTAAGCACAGATACGCAGTATTTT

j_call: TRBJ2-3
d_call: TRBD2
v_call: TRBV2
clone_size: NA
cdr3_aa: CASFPGLAGMNTQYF
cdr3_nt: TGTGCCAGCTTTCCGGGACTAGCGGGGATGAATACGCAGTATTTT

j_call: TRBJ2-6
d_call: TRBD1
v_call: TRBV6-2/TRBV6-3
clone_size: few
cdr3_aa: CASTLGQAPSGANVLTF
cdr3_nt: TGTGCCAGCACCCTAGGACAGGCCCCCTCTGGGGCCAACGTCCTGACTTTC

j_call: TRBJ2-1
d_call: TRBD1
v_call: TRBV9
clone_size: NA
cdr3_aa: CASSVEWGQYNEQFF
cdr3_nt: TGTGCCAGCAGCGTAGAGTGGGGACAGTACAATGAGCAGTTCTTC

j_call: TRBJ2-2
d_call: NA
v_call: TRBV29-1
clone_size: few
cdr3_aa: CSVEGWSGELFF
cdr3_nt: TGCAGCGTTGAGGGGTGGTCCGGGGAGCTGTTTTTT

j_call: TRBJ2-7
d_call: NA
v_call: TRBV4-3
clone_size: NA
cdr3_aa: CASSQGRGAEQYF
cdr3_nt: TGCGCCAGCAGCCAAGGAAGGGGAGCCGAGCAGTACTTC

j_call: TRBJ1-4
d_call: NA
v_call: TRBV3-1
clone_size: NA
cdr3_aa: CASSQELATNEKLYF
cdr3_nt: TGTGCCAGCAGCCAAGAGCTTGCAACTAATGAAAAACTGTATTTT

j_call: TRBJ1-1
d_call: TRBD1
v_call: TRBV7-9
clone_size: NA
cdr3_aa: CASSPNPTGREAFF
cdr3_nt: TGTGCCAGCAGCCCAAACCCGACAGGGAGGGAAGCTTTCTTT

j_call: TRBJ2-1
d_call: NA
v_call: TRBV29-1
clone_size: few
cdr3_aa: CSAGGAGPFNMEQFF
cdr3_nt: TGCAGCGCCGGTGGCGCGGGGCCTTTTAATATGGAGCAGTTCTTC

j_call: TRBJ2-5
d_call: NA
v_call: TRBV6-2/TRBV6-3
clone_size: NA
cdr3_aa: CASRRDSQETQYF
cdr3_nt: TGTGCCAGCAGGCGGGACAGCCAAGAGACCCAGTACTTC

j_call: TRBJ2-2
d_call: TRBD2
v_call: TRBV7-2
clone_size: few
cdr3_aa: CASSLASTSGGATGELFF
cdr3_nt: TGTGCCAGCAGCTTAGCGTCGACTAGCGGGGGGGCCACCGGGGAGCTGTTTTTT

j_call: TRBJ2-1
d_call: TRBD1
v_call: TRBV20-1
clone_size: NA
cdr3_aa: CSASSGDRGTNEQFF
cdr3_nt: TGCAGTGCTAGTTCAGGGGACAGGGGCACGAATGAGCAGTTCTTC

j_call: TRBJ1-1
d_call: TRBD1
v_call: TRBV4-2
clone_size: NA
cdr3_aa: CASSHPGGTEAFF
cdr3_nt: TGTGCCAGCAGCCACCCAGGGGGCACTGAAGCTTTCTTT

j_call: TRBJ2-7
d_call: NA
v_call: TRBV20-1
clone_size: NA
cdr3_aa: CSANHGLTRTYEQYF
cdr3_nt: TGCAGTGCTAACCACGGACTTACCCGGACCTACGAGCAGTACTTC

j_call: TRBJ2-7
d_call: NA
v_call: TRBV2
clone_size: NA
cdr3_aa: CASSETFLTYEQYF
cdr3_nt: TGTGCCAGCAGTGAAACGTTCCTTACCTACGAGCAGTACTTC

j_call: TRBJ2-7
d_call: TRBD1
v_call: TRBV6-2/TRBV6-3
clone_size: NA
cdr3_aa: CASSSSRDRSYEQYF
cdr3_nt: TGTGCCAGCAGTTCCTCCCGGGACAGGTCCTACGAGCAGTACTTC

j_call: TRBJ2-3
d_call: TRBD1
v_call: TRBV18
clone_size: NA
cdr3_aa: CASSHGDRWTDTQYF
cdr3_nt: TGTGCCAGCTCACACGGGGACAGGTGGACAGATACGCAGTATTTT

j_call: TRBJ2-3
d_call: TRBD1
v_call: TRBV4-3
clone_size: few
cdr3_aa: CASSQELGGQGGDTQYF
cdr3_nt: TGCGCCAGCAGCCAAGAGTTGGGGGGACAGGGGGGAGATACGCAGTATTTT

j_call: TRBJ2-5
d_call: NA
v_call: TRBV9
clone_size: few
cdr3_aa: CASSGGAETQYF
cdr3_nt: TGTGCCAGCAGCGGGGGCGCAGAGACCCAGTACTTC

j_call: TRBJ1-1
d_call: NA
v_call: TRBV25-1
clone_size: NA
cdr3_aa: CASSELSGTNEVDTEAFF
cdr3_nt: TGTGCCAGCAGTGAATTATCCGGGACCAACGAGGTGGACACTGAAGCTTTCTTT

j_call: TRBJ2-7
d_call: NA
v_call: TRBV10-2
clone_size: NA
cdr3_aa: CASSEGTTWQYF
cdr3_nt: TGCGCCAGCAGTGAAGGGACCACGTGGCAGTACTTC

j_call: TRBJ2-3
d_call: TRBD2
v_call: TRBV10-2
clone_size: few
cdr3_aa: CASSETSGHADTQYF
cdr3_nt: TGCGCCAGCAGCGAAACTAGCGGGCATGCAGATACGCAGTATTTT

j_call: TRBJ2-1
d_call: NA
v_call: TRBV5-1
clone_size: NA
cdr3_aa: CASRVSDYNEQFF
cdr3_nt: TGCGCCAGCAGAGTGAGCGATTACAATGAGCAGTTCTTC

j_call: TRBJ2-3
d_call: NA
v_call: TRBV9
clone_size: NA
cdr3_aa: CASSSPPTQYF
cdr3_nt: TGTGCCAGCAGTTCCCCACCTACGCAGTATTTT

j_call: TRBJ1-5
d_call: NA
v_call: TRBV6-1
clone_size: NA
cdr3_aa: CASRDVGNQPQHF
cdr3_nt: TGTGCCAGCCGGGACGTCGGCAATCAGCCCCAGCATTTT

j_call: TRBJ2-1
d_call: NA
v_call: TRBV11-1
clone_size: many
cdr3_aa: CASGRGEQFF
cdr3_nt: TGTGCCAGCGGCCGGGGAGAGCAGTTCTTC

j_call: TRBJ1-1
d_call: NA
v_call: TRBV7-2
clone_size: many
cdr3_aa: CASSSFRVGTEAFF
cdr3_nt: TGTGCCAGCAGCTCGTTCCGGGTAGGGACTGAAGCTTTCTTT

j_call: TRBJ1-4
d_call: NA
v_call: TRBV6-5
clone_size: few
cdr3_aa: CASSYSGDTNEKLFF
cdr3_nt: TGTGCCAGCAGTTACTCGGGGGACACAAATGAAAAACTGTTTTTT

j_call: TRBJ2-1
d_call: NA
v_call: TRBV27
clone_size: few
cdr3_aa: CASSRAGGAHEQFF
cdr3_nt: TGTGCCAGCAGTAGGGCGGGCGGGGCGCATGAGCAGTTCTTC

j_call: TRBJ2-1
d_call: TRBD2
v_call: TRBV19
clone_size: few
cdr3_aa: CASSPDRGRVSSYNEQFF
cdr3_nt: TGTGCCAGTAGTCCGGATCGGGGGAGGGTCAGCTCCTACAATGAGCAGTTCTTC

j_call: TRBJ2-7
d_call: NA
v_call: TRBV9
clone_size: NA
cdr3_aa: CASSVEKGEQYF
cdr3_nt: TGTGCCAGCAGCGTAGAGAAGGGCGAGCAGTACTTC

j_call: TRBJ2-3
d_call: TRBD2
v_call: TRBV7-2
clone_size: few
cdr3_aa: CASSLALAGVDTQYF
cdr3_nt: TGTGCCAGCAGCTTAGCACTAGCGGGAGTAGATACGCAGTATTTT

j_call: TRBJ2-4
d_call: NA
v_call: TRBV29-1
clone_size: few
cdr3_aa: CSVAPTRAGTGNIQYF
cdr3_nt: TGCAGCGTTGCCCCGACGAGAGCGGGTACTGGAAACATTCAGTACTTC

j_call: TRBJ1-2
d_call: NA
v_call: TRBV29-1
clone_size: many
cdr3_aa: CSVEPLPYGYTF
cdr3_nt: TGCAGCGTAGAGCCCCTACCCTATGGCTACACCTTC

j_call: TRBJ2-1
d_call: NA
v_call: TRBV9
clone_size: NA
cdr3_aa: CASSWRGDEQFF
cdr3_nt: TGTGCCAGCAGCTGGCGGGGAGATGAGCAGTTCTTC

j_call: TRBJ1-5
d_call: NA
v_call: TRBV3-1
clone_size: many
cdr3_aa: CASSSSASPQHF
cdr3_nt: TGTGCCAGCAGCTCTTCAGCCAGCCCCCAGCATTTT